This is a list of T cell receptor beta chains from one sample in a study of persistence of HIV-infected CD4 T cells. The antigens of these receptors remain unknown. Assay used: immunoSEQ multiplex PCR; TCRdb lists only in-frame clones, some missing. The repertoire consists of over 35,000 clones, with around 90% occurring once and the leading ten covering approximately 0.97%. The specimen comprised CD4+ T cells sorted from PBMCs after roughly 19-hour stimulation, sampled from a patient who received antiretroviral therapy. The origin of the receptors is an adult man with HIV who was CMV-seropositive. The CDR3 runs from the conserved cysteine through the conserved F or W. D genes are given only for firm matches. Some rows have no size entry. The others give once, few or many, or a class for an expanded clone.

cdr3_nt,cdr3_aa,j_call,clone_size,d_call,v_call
TGTGCCAGCAGCTTGGGGGGAAGGACCCTCCCATCTGGAAACACCATATATTTT,CASSLGGRTLPSGNTIYF,TRBJ1-3,.,.,TRBV5-4
TGTGCCAGCAGTGACCGGACAGGGGGCCGTGTGGCACCCCTCCACTTT,CASSDRTGGRVAPLHF,TRBJ1-6,.,TRBD1,TRBV6-1
TGTGCCAGTAGTATTTACTTCCGGGCCCGGGGGGGGGATGAGCAGTTCTTC,CASSIYFRARGGDEQFF,TRBJ2-1,.,TRBD2,TRBV19
TGTGCCAGCTCACACGGACACACGGGAGAAAAACTGTTTTTT,CASSHGHTGEKLFF,TRBJ1-4,.,.,TRBV18
TGTGCCAGCAGTCAGAATACAGGGGAGCGCGCTTTCTTT,CASSQNTGERAFF,TRBJ1-1,.,TRBD1,TRBV12-3/TRBV12-4
TGTGCCAGCAGTAAACAGGGACCGGTAAGCAATCAGCCCCAGCATTTT,CASSKQGPVSNQPQHF,TRBJ1-5,.,.,TRBV2
TGTGCCAGCAGAACATCTACTACCGGGGAGCTGTTTTTT,CASRTSTTGELFF,TRBJ2-2,.,.,TRBV5-4
TGTGCCAGCTCACCGGGGACAGGTGATGAGCAGTACTTC,CASSPGTGDEQYF,TRBJ2-7,.,TRBD1,TRBV18
TGTGCCACCAGTCCCCTTACAGGGAGTCAGCCCCAGCATTTT,CATSPLTGSQPQHF,TRBJ1-5,.,.,TRBV28
TGTGCCAGCACGGGACAGGGGGCCTACACCGGGGAGCTGTTTTTT,CASTGQGAYTGELFF,TRBJ2-2,.,TRBD1,TRBV2
TGTGCCAGCAGACGGGGGGCGCTCATGAACACTGAAGCTTTCTTT,CASRRGALMNTEAFF,TRBJ1-1,.,.,TRBV27
TGCAGCGTTGATAAAGGGACAGGGGGCTACACCTTC,CSVDKGTGGYTF,TRBJ1-2,.,TRBD1,TRBV29-1
TGCGCCAGCAGCCAAGAAGTAGGCAGGGGGTTCGCTACGCAGTATTTT,CASSQEVGRGFATQYF,TRBJ2-3,once,TRBD1,TRBV4-1
TGTGCCAGCAGATTACTGGACACTGAAGCTTTCTTT,CASRLLDTEAFF,TRBJ1-1,few,.,TRBV28
TGTGCCAGCAGCCAAGATGTAAGGGTTAGCGGGGGGAGCTCCTACAATGAGCAGTTCTTC,CASSQDVRVSGGSSYNEQFF,TRBJ2-1,.,TRBD2,TRBV14
TGTGCCAGCAGTGATCGAGGACTAGCGGGGGGCGACAATGAGCAGTTCTTC,CASSDRGLAGGDNEQFF,TRBJ2-1,.,TRBD2,TRBV6-4
TGTGCCAGCAGAGACCCCCGGGGGAGCTATGGCTACACCTTC,CASRDPRGSYGYTF,TRBJ1-2,.,.,TRBV28
TGTGCCAGCAGACCTCGGACAGGGGTGTCCGGGGAGCTGTTTTTT,CASRPRTGVSGELFF,TRBJ2-2,.,TRBD1,TRBV7-2
TGTGCCACCAGTAGACAGGGCAGTACTGAAGCTTTCTTT,CATSRQGSTEAFF,TRBJ1-1,.,TRBD1,TRBV24-1
TGTGCCAGCAGCTTAGGTTCCGGGGCCAACGTCCTGACTTTC,CASSLGSGANVLTF,TRBJ2-6,.,.,TRBV7-9
TGTGCCAGCATCGGGGGGCTGGGTTCACCCCTCCACTTT,CASIGGLGSPLHF,TRBJ1-6,.,.,TRBV2
TGTGCCAGTAGGGGTCGGGGGGCCTTATCCCTAGATACGCAGTATTTT,CASRGRGALSLDTQYF,TRBJ2-3,.,.,TRBV19
TGTGCCAGCTCACCCGGCAAGGGGGTGAACACCGGGGAGCTGTTTTTT,CASSPGKGVNTGELFF,TRBJ2-2,.,.,TRBV18
TGTGCCAGCTCACCCGACGGGAATATAAGCGAGCAGTACTTC,CASSPDGNISEQYF,TRBJ2-7,few,.,TRBV18
TGTGCCAGCAGTGCTATGGGACAGGGCGAGCAGTACTTC,CASSAMGQGEQYF,TRBJ2-7,once,TRBD1,TRBV2
TGTGCCACCAGTGCCTCGGGGGCGGACGGGGAGCTGTTTTTT,CATSASGADGELFF,TRBJ2-2,.,.,TRBV24-1
TGCGCCAGCAGCTTGGACACCGGGGAGCTGTTTTTT,CASSLDTGELFF,TRBJ2-2,few,.,TRBV5-1
TGTGCCAGCAGTCCACAGGGGGCGGGTCAGCCCCAGCATTTT,CASSPQGAGQPQHF,TRBJ1-5,.,TRBD1,TRBV6-5
TGCGCCAGCAGTGTTAAGGGGGGATGGTACAATGAGCAGTTCTTC,CASSVKGGWYNEQFF,TRBJ2-1,once,.,TRBV10-2
TGCGCCAGCAGCGTTCAGGGGCCCAGCACTGAAGCTTTCTTT,CASSVQGPSTEAFF,TRBJ1-1,.,.,TRBV5-1
TGTGCCAGCTTTACCGGGGCAGCTAGTTTATTTAGCTCCTATAATTCACCCCTCCACTTT,CASFTGAASLFSSYNSPLHF,TRBJ1-6,.,.,TRBV7-8
TGTGCCAGCAGCTTCTTCCGACAGATCGGGGCCGGGGAGCTGTTTTTT,CASSFFRQIGAGELFF,TRBJ2-2,.,.,TRBV5-5